This T cell receptor beta chain was sequenced for a study of vaccination and CD4 T cells after COVID-19 (dated by TCRdb to 2021 to 2024). With regard to the full study: Every convalescent patient had a positive nasal swab PCR test for SARS-CoV-2, with mild disease in nine or ten patients and severe disease in one. The convalescent cohort comprised six males and four females, including two Hispanic individuals, seven Caucasians, two Asians and one multiracial person. Participants received two doses of either the Pfizer-BioNTech BNT162b2 vaccine (n=8) or the Moderna mRNA-1273 vaccine (n=2). Post-COVID blood samples from convalescent patients were collected a median of roughly 100 days after diagnosis, with a range of roughly 30 to 161 days. Post-vaccine blood samples were obtained a median of about 72 days after the second vaccine dose, with a range of roughly 13 to 250 days. For stimulating the cultures, overlapping spike peptide pools were used, derived from SARS-CoV-2 as well as from the common cold coronaviruses HCoV-NL63, HCoV-OC43 and HCoV-229E. In control cultures, a CEFX viral epitope pool was used as positive control, an HIV-1 Nef peptide pool was used as negative control, or no peptide was added. In fewer than 12 COVID-19 convalescent patients and a few infection-naive healthy vaccine recipients, researchers compared the spike-specific CD4+ TCR repertoire from before mRNA vaccination with the repertoire from after. Points the paper makes about the study in general: Among the post-vaccine SARS-CoV-2-reactive clones in convalescent patients, a median around 90% showed up only after vaccination, which suggests vaccine-specific priming. Of the vaccine-specific clones in convalescent patients, 304 of 307, or nearly all, reacted only to SARS-CoV-2 spike and did not cross-react with common cold coronaviruses. An increase in the median number of SARS-CoV-2-reactive clonotypes from approximately 21 after infection to 38 after vaccination was observed, but the change was not found to be significant. Relatively few convalescent patients were included in the study, and early timepoints after natural infection were not analyzed.

The treatment or condition label of this sample denotes: approximately nine-day PBMC culture with coronavirus spike peptide pools or control peptides (ViraFEST assay). To expand antigen-specific T cells with peptide pools and then pick out the expanded clonotypes through TCR sequencing, the study relied on the ViraFEST assay. The convalescent patients' positive SARS-CoV-2 PCR tests were from March to December 2020, which was before the Alpha, Beta and Delta variants emerged in the United States. Each well held 1.5 million to 2.5 million PBMCs cultured with 10 ug/ml peptide pools in IMDM containing roughly 5% human AB serum and 7.5 to 10 IU/ml IL-2. On days 3 and 7, half of the culture medium was replaced with fresh IL-2-containing medium. CD4+ T cells were isolated after approximately eleven days of culture through negative selection using the EasySep CD4+ T cell isolation kit. Ficoll-Paque Plus gradient centrifugation was used to isolate PBMCs from whole blood, and the isolated PBMCs were then either used fresh or cryopreserved at -140C. Culture conditions were generally each tested in triplicate wells.

Of note for this clonotype: Its target antigen remains unknown. Per-nucleotide qualities are absent, and no much larger clonotype sits a single base away.

The library was prepared using PCR. At the Johns Hopkins FTIC core, DNA from the cultured CD4+ T cells underwent TCR sequencing with the Oncomine TCR Beta short-read assay. The QIAamp micro DNA kit was used to extract genomic DNA from the cultured CD4+ T cells. The Oncomine TCR Beta libraries from cultured CD4+ T cells were pooled using unique dual indexes and then sequenced on an Illumina iSeq 100. The original methods were these. Non-productive sequences were removed, and CDR3s not starting with C, not ending with F or W, or shorter than 7 amino acids were discarded. Antigen-specific clonotypes were identified using the MANAFEST web application through comparison of peptide-stimulated wells with reference and other culture wells. To be called positive, a clone needed an FDR below 0.05, an odds ratio above 5, and a productive frequency above 0.1% in at least two of three replicate wells. A clonotype counted as cross-reactive if it showed significant expansion both in the SARS-CoV-2 spike wells and in at least one common cold coronavirus spike condition. Levenshtein distances (stringdist) and unrooted phylogenetic trees (ape) in R version 3.6.1 were used to assess CDR3 homology. TCRdb's own reprocessing of the public reads used fastp at Q25 and MiXCR and kept productive beta chains. Records with the same CDR3 protein are collapsed into one entry carrying the most frequent genes and DNA. The V and J calls here are based on TCRdb, not the publication. The sample table holds around 6,300 distinct CDR3 sequences, of which over 70% were seen once. Approximately 18% of the sample comes from the top ten.

The germline V end is reduced by 5 bases and the J end by 4 bases; junction bases left unmatched: 23. CDR1 SEHNR and CDR2 FQNEAQ were looked up in the germline V gene (reference sequence). The CDR3 goes from the cysteine to the phenylalanine over 20 residues. The sequence is cut down to CDR3 DNA, 60 bases in frame from base 1. The V and J segments used are TRBV7-9 and TRBJ2-1, with 7 bases in between that match TRBD1. The clonotype was recovered from a human donor who had recovered from COVID-19. Material: CD4+ T cells from blood, cultured in vitro. The DNA sequence reads TGTGCCAGCAGCCCCCCAGGTTGGTGGGTCCAAGGGGGCGGTTACAATGAGCAGTTCTTC. Translated, this is CASSPPGWWVQGGGYNEQFF.